This T cell receptor beta chain was sequenced for a study of blood T cell repertoires in COVID-19. Whole-study context: PBMCs, B-cell-depleted T cells, or T cells provided the cDNA or gDNA that made up the material.

Sequenced by immunoSEQ multiplex PCR; TCRdb stores in-frame clones only, minus some. Of 110,000 to 150,000 clones in the sample, about four fifths were seen once. There are 14 residues in the CDR3. Trimming stripped 6 bases from V and 3 bases from J, with 13 bases between. Germline CDR1 and CDR2: MDHEN and SYDVKM. Input material: peripheral blood. This clonotype originated in a human donor in a cohort sampled during active COVID-19. The rearrangement joins TRBV28 to TRBJ2-3; D is perhaps TRBD1 (7 bases). The CDR3 here is CASSQEGATDTQYF. CDR3 nucleotide sequence: TGTGCCAGCAGCCAGGAGGGGGCGACAGATACGCAGTATTTT.